The entry below describes one TCR beta chain. One entry per CDR3 protein results from TCRdb running MiXCR on the 5' RACE reads. In the table there are about 85,000 distinct CDR3 sequences, 13% of which are singletons. The CDR3 is 18 residues long. V trimming: 5 bases; J trimming: 4 bases; junction bases outside the gene matches: 10. From germline, CDR1 is SGHVS and CDR2 FQNEAQ. The data originate from a study of T cells after yellow fever vaccination. Findings and limits, study-wide: The secondary T-cell response peaked on day 5, not day 15, but was weaker. A large majority of primary-vaccination clones showed up again after the booster (about 97% CD4, 88% CD8).

This clonotype was sampled from a young man who received the YFV17D yellow fever vaccine. This specimen was CD8+ T cells not binding an NS4B(214-222) dextramer, sorted from PBMCs, taken approximately 22 days after the first yellow fever vaccination. The chain combines TRBV7-8 with TRBJ2-3, with TRBD2 identical over 15 bases. The chain's CDR3 is CASSRRTSGGAAADTQYF. The CDR3 DNA reads as TGTGCCAGCAGCCGGCGGACTAGCGGGGGGGCCGCCGCAGATACGCAGTATTTT.